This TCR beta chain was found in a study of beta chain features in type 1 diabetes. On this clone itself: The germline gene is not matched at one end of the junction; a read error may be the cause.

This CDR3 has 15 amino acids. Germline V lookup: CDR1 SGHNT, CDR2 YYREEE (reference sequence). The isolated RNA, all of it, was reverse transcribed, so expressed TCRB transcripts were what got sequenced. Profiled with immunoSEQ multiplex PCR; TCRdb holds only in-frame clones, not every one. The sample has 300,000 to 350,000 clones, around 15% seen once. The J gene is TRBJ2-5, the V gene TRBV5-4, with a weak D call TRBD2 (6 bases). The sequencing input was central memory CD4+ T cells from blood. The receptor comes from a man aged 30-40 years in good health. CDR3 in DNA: TGCGCCAGCAGCCAAGATCCGGGGGACGGAGAGACCCAGTACTTC. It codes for CASSQDPGDGETQYF. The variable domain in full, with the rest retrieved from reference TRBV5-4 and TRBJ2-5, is ETGVTQSPTHLIKTRGQQVTLRCSSQSGHNTVSWYQQALGQGPQFIFQYYREEENGRGNFPPRFSGLQFPNYSSELNVNALELDDSALYLCASSQDPGDGETQYFGPGTRLLVL.